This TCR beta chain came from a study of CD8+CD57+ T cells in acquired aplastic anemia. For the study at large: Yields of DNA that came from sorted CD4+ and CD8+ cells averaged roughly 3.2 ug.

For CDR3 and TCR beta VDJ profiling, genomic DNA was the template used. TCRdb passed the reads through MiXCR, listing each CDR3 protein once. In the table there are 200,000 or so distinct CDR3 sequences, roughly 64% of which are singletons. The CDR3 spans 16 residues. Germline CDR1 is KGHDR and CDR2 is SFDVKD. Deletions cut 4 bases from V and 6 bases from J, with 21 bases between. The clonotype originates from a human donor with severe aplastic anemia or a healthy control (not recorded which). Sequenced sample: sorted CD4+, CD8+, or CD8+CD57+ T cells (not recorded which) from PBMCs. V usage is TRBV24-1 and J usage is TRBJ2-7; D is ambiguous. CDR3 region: CATSDPPPLLGCEQYF. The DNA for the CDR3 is TGTGCCACCAGTGACCCCCCTCCCCTTCTAGGCTGCGAGCAGTACTTC.